Listed here are 21 T cell receptor beta chains from one sample, sequenced in a study of beta chain features in type 1 diabetes. Of the isolated RNA, all was reverse transcribed, and so the sequenced material was expressed TCRB transcripts. Assay: immunoSEQ multiplex PCR; the TCRdb copy retains only in-frame clones and omits some. The sample gives around 300,000 clones, roughly 8% of which show up once; roughly 1% is in the top ten. The sequenced sample consisted of central memory CD4+ T cells from blood. These receptors were taken from a young woman in good health.

This clone turned up a few times. The chain recombines TRBV7-2 with TRBJ2-3, with D maybe TRBD2 (5 bases). The length of the CDR3 is 15 residues. Germline assignment: CDR1 SGHTA and CDR2 FQGNSA. V shed 4 bases and J shed 1 base, with 12 bases lying between them. The CDR3 region is CASSSLDSRTDTQYF. Here the CDR3 DNA reads TGTGCCAGCAGCTCACTGGACTCCCGCACAGATACGCAGTATTTT.

The J gene is TRBJ1-5, the V gene TRBV5-1; D is perhaps TRBD1 (5 bases). Trimming left V 4 bases short and J 6 bases short, with 11 bases between. CDR1 and CDR2 from the germline V gene are SGHRS and YFSETQ. This CDR3 contains 13 residues. CDR3 region: CASSLGDFQPQHF. The CDR3 DNA reads as TGCGCCAGCAGCCTGGGGGACTTTCAGCCCCAGCATTTT.

The rearrangement links TRBV4-2 to TRBJ2-7, with 7 bases fitting TRBD1. V was clipped by 3 bases and J by 6 bases; unmatched bases: 8. Looked up from germline, CDR1 is LGHNA and CDR2 is YNFKEQ. The CDR3 runs 14 residues. As DNA, the CDR3 is TGTGCCAGCAGCCAGCCGGGACAGTATCCCGAGCAGTACTTC. This codes for CASSQPGQYPEQYF.

This clone was counted between two and nine times. This chain joins TRBV5-6 and TRBJ2-7; the D is unclear. The CDR3 is 13 amino acids. The germline CDR1 and CDR2 sequences are SGHDT and YYEEEE. With 0 bases removed from V and 2 bases from J, the gap between germline ends came to 6 bases. The CDR3 nucleotides read TGTGCCAGCAGCTTGGGCATAACCTACGAGCAGTACGTC. It is translated as CASSLGITYEQYV.

This clone was seen more than once but under ten times. The chain employs TRBV29-1 and TRBJ2-7, with D tentatively TRBD2 (6 bases). The CDR3 extends over 12 amino acids. Germline V gives CDR1 SQVTM, CDR2 ANQGSEA. Between the trimmed V and J ends, which lost 6 bases and 3 bases, there was a span of 12 bases. CDR3 amino acids: CSVAPGDYEQYF. In DNA, the CDR3 is TGCAGCGTCGCCCCGGGAGACTACGAGCAGTACTTC.

The rearrangement links TRBV11-2 to TRBJ2-7, with 7 bases aligning to TRBD1. J gave up 3 bases and V 5 bases, and 10 bases lay outside the gene matches. This CDR3 region has 15 residues. The germline CDR1 and CDR2 sequences are SGHAT and FQNNGV. CDR3 DNA sequence: TGTGCCAGCAGCCTGACCGGGACAGCAGTCTACGAGCAGTACTTC. Protein sequence: CASSLTGTAVYEQYF. The full variable domain, its missing parts supplied by reference TRBV11-2 and TRBJ2-7, is EAGVAQSPRYKIIEKRQSVAFWCNPISGHATLYWYQQILGQGPKLLIQFQNNGVVDDSQLPKDRFSAERLKGVDSTLKIQPAKLEDSAVYLCASSLTGTAVYEQYFGPGTRLTVT.

This clone appeared a few times. The rearrangement uses TRBV13 and TRBJ1-6, with unresolved D. CDR3 size: 12 residues. Trimming took 8 bases from V and 6 from J, leaving 8 bases between them. The V gene's germline CDR1 is PRHDT and CDR2 FYEKMQ (reference sequence). CDR3 sequence reads: CASGVFNSPLHF. CDR3 nucleotide sequence: TGTGCCAGCGGGGTTTTTAATTCACCCCTCCACTTT.

This clone was seen a few times. The genes are TRBV19 and TRBJ2-7, with D possibly being TRBD2 (6 bases). The CDR3 has 14 residues. Trimming pared 8 bases from V and 3 bases from J, leaving 17 bases between. Germline V gene sequence: CDR1 LNHDA, CDR2 SQIVND (reference sequence). The CDR3 DNA reads TGTGCCAGTCGTAGGTCGGGGGAAGGCTACGAGCAGTACTTC. Translating gives CASRRSGEGYEQYF.

This clone showed up just a few times. The J gene is TRBJ1-5, the V gene TRBV28; no clear D gene. Per the germline V gene, CDR1 is MDHEN and CDR2 is SYDVKM. V lost 7 bases, J lost 5 bases, and 9 bases lay in between. The CDR3 is made up of 12 amino acids. CDR3 sequence: CASTTQDQPQHF. The CDR3 DNA is TGTGCCAGCACCACCCAGGATCAGCCCCAGCATTTT. Together with reference TRBV28 and TRBJ1-5, the CDR3 gives the full variable domain: DVKVTQSSRYLVKRTGEKVFLECVQDMDHENMFWYRQDPGLGLRLIYFSYDVKMKEKGDIPEGYSVSREKKERFSLILESASTNQTSMYLCASTTQDQPQHFGDGTRLSIL.

The chain is built from TRBV28 and TRBJ1-1; D remains unclear. The V end was cut by 2 bases, the J end by 2 bases, with 12 bases between. CDR1 is MDHEN, CDR2 SYDVKM, per germline. This CDR3 is 15 amino acids long. The CDR3 reads CASSLLGSANTEAFF. The CDR3 coding sequence is TGTGCCAGCAGTTTACTGGGGTCAGCCAACACTGAAGCTTTCTTT. The entire variable domain, with the rest obtained from reference TRBV28 and TRBJ1-1, is as follows: DVKVTQSSRYLVKRTGEKVFLECVQDMDHENMFWYRQDPGLGLRLIYFSYDVKMKEKGDIPEGYSVSREKKERFSLILESASTNQTSMYLCASSLLGSANTEAFFGQGTRLTVV.

This chain connects TRBV4-2 to TRBJ1-2, with 9 bases fitting TRBD1. J lost 6 bases, V lost 4 bases, and 15 bases had no gene match. Per the germline V gene, CDR1 is LGHNA and CDR2 is YNFKEQ. This CDR3 comprises 17 residues. CDR3 region: CASSPRSRTGASNGYTF. CDR3 bases: TGTGCCAGCAGCCCGCGATCCCGGACAGGGGCGTCTAATGGCTACACCTTC.

The chain recombines TRBV18 with TRBJ2-5; no definite D call. The CDR3 consists of 14 residues. Germline CDR1 reads KGHSH; CDR2 reads LQKENI. Trimming pared 2 bases from V and 2 bases from J, leaving 9 bases between. The CDR3 is CASSPGKVQETQYF. DNA for the CDR3: TGTGCCAGCTCACCAGGGAAGGTTCAAGAGACCCAGTACTTC.

A few counts support this clone. The genes are TRBV28 and TRBJ2-2, with D perhaps TRBD1 or TRBD2 (5 bases each). Germline loops: CDR1 MDHEN, CDR2 SYDVKM. This CDR3 has 15 residues. Trimming shortened V by 2 bases and J by 4 bases, and 11 bases separated the two germline ends. CDR3 residues: CASSLEGRGTGELFF. As DNA, the CDR3 is TGTGCCAGCAGTTTAGAGGGAAGGGGCACCGGGGAGCTGTTTTTT.

A few counts support this clone. The genes are TRBV4-1 and TRBJ1-1; no clear D gene. V dropped 1 base and J dropped 5 bases, with 8 bases sitting between them. This CDR3 comprises 13 residues. Germline V gene sequence: CDR1 MGHRA, CDR2 YSYEKL. The CDR3 here is CASSQVQVTEAFF. CDR3 coding DNA: TGCGCCAGCAGCCAAGTCCAGGTAACTGAAGCTTTCTTT.

V and J are TRBV15 and TRBJ2-6; 7 bases are shared with TRBD1. Looked up from germline, CDR1 is LNHNV and CDR2 is YYDKDF (reference sequence). Germline trimming cut 2 bases from V and 4 bases from J; bases unmatched to any gene: 5. CDR3 size: 16 residues. The CDR3 DNA is TGTGCCACCAGCAGACCCAGGGGGTTGGGGGCCAACGTCCTGACTTTC. Protein product: CATSRPRGLGANVLTF. Full variable domain (missing parts from reference TRBV15 and TRBJ2-6): DAMVIQNPRYQVTQFGKPVTLSCSQTLNHNVMYWYQQKSSQAPKLLFHYYDKDFNNEADTPDNFQSRRPNTSFCFLDIRSPGLGDTAMYLCATSRPRGLGANVLTFGAGSRLTVL.

This clone showed up just a few times. The chain links TRBV18 to TRBJ1-4, with a possible D match to TRBD1 (5 bases). Germline values: CDR1 KGHSH, CDR2 LQKENI. With 6 bases removed from V and 5 bases from J, the gap between germline ends came to 16 bases. This CDR3 comprises 15 residues. The CDR3, as DNA: TGTGCCAGCTCCCAGCCGGGGGGAAGGAATGAAAAACTGTTTTTT. Its translation: CASSQPGGRNEKLFF.

The chain couples TRBV29-1 to TRBJ2-7; 7 bases fit TRBD2. With V trimmed by 3 bases and J by 0 bases, 8 bases remained unmatched. Germline V lookup: CDR1 SQVTM, CDR2 ANQGSEA. The CDR3 has 15 amino acids. CDR3 in DNA: TGCAGCGTTGACGCGCCGAGCGGGGCCTCCTACGAGCAGTACTTC. It translates to CSVDAPSGASYEQYF.

This clone was seen ten or more times. The chain joins TRBV7-7 to TRBJ2-5; 8 nucleotides align to TRBD1. The CDR3 is made up of 15 amino acids. Looked up from germline, CDR1 is SSHAT and CDR2 is FNYEAQ (reference sequence). J gave up 7 bases and V 5 bases, and 12 bases lay outside the gene matches. The CDR3 nucleotides are TGTGCCAGCAGCCCTGCTACAGGGGGGTTGGGGACCCAGTACTTC. The encoded protein is CASSPATGGLGTQYF.

This clone was seen repeatedly, ten times or more. CDR3 region: CASSPGTGEGSNQPQHF. The CDR3 coding sequence is TGTGCCAGCAGTCCCGGGACAGGGGAAGGAAGCAATCAGCCCCAGCATTTT. J is TRBJ1-5 and V is TRBV25-1; 10 nucleotides align to TRBD1. The CDR3 extends over 17 amino acids. Germline V gene sequence: CDR1 MGHDK, CDR2 SYGVNS. With 5 bases clipped from V and 1 base from J, the junction kept 8 bases outside the gene matches.

This clone turned up a few times. Other DNA sequences in the same sample also yield this CDR3. This rearrangement joins TRBV18 to TRBJ2-7; D gene unclear. Trimming left V 2 bases short and J 2 bases short, with 7 bases between. The CDR3 contains 13 residues. Germline CDR1 reads KGHSH; CDR2 reads LQKENI. The CDR3 bases are TGTGCCAGCTCACCAGATCTAACCTACGAGCAGTACTTC. It yields the protein CASSPDLTYEQYF.

In its sample, this clone was seen a few times. The J gene is TRBJ1-5, the V gene TRBV30; D is unclear. This CDR3 spans 13 amino acids. The V and J ends lost 2 bases and 5 bases respectively, with 10 bases between them. Germline CDR1 reads GTSNPN; CDR2 reads SVGIG (reference sequence). CDR3 region: CAWSPVKYQPQHF. CDR3 coding DNA: TGTGCCTGGAGTCCGGTCAAATATCAGCCCCAGCATTTT.